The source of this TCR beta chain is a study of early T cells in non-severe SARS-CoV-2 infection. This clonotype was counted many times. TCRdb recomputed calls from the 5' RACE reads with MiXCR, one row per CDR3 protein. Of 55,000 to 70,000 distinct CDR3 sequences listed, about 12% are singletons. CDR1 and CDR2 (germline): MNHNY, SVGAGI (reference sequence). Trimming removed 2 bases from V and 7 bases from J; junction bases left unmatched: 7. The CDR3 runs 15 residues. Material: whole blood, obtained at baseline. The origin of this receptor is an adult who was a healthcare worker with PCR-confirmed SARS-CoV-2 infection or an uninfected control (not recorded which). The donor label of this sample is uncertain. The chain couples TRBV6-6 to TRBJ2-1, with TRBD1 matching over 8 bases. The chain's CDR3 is CASSYRQGSSNEQFF. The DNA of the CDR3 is TGTGCCAGCAGTTACCGACAGGGGTCTAGTAATGAGCAGTTCTTC.